The sequence of this TCR beta chain was determined in a study of blood T cells in healthy people across ages. Germline V lookup: CDR1 SSHAT, CDR2 FNYEAQ (reference sequence). The length of the CDR3 is 18 residues. This clonotype is a singleton in its sample. One end of the junction fails to match germline, which may point to a read error. Next came a second PCR, run for about 6 to 11 cycles, which used a sample-barcoded 5' primer along with a J-beta primer mix. MiXCR was run by TCRdb on the 5' RACE reads, yielding one entry per CDR3 protein. The sample lists about 510,000 distinct CDR3 sequences, about 28% occurring once. These records were also assigned to another study, of T cells of mothers and their children. That work states: Each child contributed several million TCR beta CDR3 reads, while each mother contributed over 9.5 million. Compared with unrelated pairs, related mother-child pairs had slightly higher, non-significant overlap.

The chain carries TRBV7-7 and TRBJ2-3; tentatively, D is TRBD1 (5 bases). This clonotype originated in a boy aged 2 to 9 in good health. Sequencing was done on a sample of blood. CDR3 in DNA: TGTGCTAGCAGCTTAGCCTCAGGGTGGCCTTTACCATACGATACGCAGTATTTT. This translates into CASSLASGWPLPYDTQYF. Looking up the rest from reference TRBV7-7 and TRBJ2-3 gives the full variable domain: GAGVSQSPRYKVTKRGQDVTLRCDPISSHATLYWYQQALGQGPEFLTYFNYEAQPDKSGLPSDRFSAERPEGSISTLTIQRTEQRDSAMYRCASSLASGWPLPYDTQYFGPGTRLTVL.